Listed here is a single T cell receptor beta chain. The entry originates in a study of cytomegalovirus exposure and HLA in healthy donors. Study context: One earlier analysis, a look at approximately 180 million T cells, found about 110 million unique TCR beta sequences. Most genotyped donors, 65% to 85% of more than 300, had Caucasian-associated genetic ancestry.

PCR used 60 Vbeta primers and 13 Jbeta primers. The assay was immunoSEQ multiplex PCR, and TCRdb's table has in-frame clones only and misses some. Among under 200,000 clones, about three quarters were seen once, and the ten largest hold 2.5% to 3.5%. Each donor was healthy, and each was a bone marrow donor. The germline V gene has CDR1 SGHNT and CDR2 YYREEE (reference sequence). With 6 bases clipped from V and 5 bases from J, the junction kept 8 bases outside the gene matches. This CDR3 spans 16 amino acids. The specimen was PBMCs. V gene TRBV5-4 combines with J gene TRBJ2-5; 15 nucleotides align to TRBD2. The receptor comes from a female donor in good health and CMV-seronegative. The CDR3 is CASTRTSGGAWETQYF. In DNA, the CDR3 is TGTGCCAGCACCCGGACTAGCGGGGGGGCTTGGGAGACCCAGTACTTC.